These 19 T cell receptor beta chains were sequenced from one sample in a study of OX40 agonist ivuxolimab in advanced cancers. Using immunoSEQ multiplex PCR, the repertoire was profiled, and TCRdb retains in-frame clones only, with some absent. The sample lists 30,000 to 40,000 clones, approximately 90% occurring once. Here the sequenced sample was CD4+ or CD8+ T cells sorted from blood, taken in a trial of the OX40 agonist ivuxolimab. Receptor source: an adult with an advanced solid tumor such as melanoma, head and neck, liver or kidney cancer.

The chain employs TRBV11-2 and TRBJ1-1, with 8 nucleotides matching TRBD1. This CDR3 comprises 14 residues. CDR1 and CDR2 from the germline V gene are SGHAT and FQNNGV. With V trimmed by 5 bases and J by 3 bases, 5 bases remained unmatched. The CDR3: CASSARQGYTEAFF. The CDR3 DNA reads TGTGCCAGCAGCGCCCGACAGGGGTACACTGAAGCTTTCTTT.

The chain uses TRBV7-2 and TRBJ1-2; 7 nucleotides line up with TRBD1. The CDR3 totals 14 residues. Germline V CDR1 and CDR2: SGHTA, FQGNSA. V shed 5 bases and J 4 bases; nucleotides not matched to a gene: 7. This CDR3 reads CASSKPDRAYGYTF. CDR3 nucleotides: TGTGCCAGCAGCAAACCAGACAGGGCCTATGGCTACACCTTC.

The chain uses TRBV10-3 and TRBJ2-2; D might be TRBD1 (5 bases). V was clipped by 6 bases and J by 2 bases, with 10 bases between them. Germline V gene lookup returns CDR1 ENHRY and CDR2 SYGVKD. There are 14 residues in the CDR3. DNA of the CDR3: TGTGCCATCAGGCCCCAGGGAAACACCGGGGAGCTGTTTTTT. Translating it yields CAIRPQGNTGELFF.

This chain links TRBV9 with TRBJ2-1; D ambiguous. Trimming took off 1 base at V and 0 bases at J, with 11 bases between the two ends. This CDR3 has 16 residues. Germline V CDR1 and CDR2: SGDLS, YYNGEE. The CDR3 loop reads CASSVTQLSSYNEQFF. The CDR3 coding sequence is TGTGCCAGCAGCGTAACGCAACTGAGCTCCTACAATGAGCAGTTCTTC.

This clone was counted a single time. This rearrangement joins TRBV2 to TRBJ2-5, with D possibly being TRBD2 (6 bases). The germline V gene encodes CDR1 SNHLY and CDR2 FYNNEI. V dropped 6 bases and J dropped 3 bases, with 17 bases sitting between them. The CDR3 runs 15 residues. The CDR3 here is CASRAPGGTKETQYF. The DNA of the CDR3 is TGTGCCAGCAGGGCCCCTGGGGGGACCAAAGAGACCCAGTACTTC.

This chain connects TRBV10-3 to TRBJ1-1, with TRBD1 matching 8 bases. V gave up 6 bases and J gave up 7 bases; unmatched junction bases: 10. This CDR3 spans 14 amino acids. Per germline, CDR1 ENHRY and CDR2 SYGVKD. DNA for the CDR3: TGTGCCATCAGAGGACAGGGAAAGATTATTGAAGCTTTCTTT. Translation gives CAIRGQGKIIEAFF.

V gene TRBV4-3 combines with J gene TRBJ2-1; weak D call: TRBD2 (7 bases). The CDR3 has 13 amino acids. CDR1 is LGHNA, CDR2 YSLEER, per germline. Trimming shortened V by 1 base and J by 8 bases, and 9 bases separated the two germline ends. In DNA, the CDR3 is TGCGCCAGCAGCCAAGGGGAGGGGGATGAGCAGTTCTTC. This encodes CASSQGEGDEQFF.

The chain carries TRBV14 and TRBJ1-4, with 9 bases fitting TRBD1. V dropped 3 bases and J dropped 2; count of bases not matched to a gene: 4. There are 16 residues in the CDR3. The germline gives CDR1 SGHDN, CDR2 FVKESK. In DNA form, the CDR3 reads TGTGCCAGCAGCCATACAGGGGGCGCTACTAATGAAAAACTGTTTTTT. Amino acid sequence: CASSHTGGATNEKLFF.

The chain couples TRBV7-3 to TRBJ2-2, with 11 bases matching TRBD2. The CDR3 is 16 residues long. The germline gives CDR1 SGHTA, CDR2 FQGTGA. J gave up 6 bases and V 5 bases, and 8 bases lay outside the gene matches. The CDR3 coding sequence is TGTGCCAGCAGCGTCTCCGGGACTAGCGGTTCCGGGGAGCTGTTTTTT. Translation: CASSVSGTSGSGELFF.

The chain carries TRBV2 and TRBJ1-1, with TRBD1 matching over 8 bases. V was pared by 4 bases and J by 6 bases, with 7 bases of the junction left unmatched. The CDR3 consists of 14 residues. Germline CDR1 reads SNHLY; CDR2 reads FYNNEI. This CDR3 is CASSGRQGLAEAFF. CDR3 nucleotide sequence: TGTGCCAGCAGTGGCCGACAGGGGCTAGCTGAAGCTTTCTTT.

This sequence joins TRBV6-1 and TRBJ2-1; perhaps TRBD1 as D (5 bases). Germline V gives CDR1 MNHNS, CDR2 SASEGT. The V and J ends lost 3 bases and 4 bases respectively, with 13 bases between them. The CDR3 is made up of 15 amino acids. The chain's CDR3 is CASSERQPLYNEQFF. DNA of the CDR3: TGTGCCAGCAGTGAGAGACAGCCCCTATACAATGAGCAGTTCTTC.

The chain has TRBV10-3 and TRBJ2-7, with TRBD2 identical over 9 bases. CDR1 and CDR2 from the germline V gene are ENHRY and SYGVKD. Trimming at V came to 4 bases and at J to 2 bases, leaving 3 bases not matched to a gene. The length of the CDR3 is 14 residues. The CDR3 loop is CAISGLAVTYEQYF. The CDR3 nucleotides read TGTGCCATCAGTGGACTAGCGGTGACCTACGAGCAGTACTTC.

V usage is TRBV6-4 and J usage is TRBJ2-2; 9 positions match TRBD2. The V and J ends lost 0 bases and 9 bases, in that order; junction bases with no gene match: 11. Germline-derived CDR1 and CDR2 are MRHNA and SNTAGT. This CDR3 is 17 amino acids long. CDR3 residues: CASSDSNIAGEWRELFF. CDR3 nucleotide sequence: TGTGCCAGCAGTGACTCGAATATAGCGGGAGAGTGGAGGGAGCTGTTTTTT.

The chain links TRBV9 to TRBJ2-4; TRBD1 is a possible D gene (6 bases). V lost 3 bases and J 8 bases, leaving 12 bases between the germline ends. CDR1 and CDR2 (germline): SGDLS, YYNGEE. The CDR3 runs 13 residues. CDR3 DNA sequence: TGTGCCAGCAGCGCCAGGGGTAGAGACATTCAGTACTTC. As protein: CASSARGRDIQYF.

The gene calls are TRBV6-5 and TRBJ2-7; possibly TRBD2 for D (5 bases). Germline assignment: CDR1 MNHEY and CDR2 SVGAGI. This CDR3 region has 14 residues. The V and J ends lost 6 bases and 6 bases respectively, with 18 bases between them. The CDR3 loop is CASSKAIYGGEQYF. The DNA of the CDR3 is TGTGCCAGCAGCAAGGCAATCTACGGAGGCGAGCAGTACTTC.

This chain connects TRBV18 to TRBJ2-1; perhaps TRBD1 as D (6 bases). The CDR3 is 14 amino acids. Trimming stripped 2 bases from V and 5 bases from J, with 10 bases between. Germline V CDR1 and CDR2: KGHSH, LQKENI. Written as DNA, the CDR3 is TGTGCCAGCTCACCATCGGGACACGACAATGAGCAGTTCTTC. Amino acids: CASSPSGHDNEQFF.

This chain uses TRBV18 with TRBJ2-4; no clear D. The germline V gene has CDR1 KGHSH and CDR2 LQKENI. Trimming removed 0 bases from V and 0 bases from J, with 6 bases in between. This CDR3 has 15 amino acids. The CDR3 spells CASSPPSRAKNIQYF. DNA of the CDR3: TGTGCCAGCTCACCACCGAGTCGAGCCAAAAACATTCAGTACTTC.

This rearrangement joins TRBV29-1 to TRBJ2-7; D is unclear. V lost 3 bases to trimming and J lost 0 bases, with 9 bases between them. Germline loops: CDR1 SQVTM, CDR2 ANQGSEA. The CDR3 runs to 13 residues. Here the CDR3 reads CSVEGGHSYEQYF. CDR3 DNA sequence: TGCAGCGTTGAGGGCGGTCACTCCTACGAGCAGTACTTC.

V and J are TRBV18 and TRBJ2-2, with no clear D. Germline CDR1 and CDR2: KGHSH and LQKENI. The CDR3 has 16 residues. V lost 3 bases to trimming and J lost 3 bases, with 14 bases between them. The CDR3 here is CASSPYTILDTGELFF. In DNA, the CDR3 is TGTGCCAGCTCACCGTATACGATCCTGGACACCGGGGAGCTGTTTTTT. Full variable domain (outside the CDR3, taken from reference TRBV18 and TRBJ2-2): NAGVMQNPRHLVRRRGQEARLRCSPMKGHSHVYWYRQLPEEGLKFMVYLQKENIIDESGMPKERFSAEFPKEGPSILRIQQVVRGDSAAYFCASSPYTILDTGELFFGEGSRLTVL.